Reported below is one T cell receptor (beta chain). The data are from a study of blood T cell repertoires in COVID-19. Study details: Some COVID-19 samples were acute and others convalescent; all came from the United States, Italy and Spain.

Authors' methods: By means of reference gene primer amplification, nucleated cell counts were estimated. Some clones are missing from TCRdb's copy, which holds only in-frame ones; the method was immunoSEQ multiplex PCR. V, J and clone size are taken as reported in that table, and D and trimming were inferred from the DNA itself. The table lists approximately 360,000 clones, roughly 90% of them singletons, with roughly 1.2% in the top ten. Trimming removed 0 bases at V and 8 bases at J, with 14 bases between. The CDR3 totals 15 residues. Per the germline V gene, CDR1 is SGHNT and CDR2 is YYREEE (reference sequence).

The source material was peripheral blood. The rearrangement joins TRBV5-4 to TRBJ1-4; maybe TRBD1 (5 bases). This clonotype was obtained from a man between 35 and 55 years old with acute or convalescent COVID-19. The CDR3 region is CASSLGAGRSEKLFF. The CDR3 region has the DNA TGTGCCAGCAGCTTGGGGGCAGGGCGTAGCGAAAAACTGTTTTTT.